The present T cell receptor beta chain was sequenced within a study of blood T cell repertoires in COVID-19 (TCRdb year 2020). Background for the entire study: Collaborator samples came from the United States, Italy and Spain and covered acute and convalescent phases of COVID-19. The sample metadata nearly always contained a de-identified subject ID, COVID-19 status, age in years and sex. The samples were drawn from the first 160 participants of the ongoing ImmuneRACE study and from roughly 1,300 subjects provided by 6 global collaborators. The repertoires were made available in a free public database intended to serve as a resource for research on the immune response to SARS-CoV-2. HLA class I and class II types, where available, came from metadata supplied by the sample provider rather than from assay-based typing. The prospective study material was composed of cDNA or gDNA derived from T cells, B-cell-depleted T cells, or PBMCs. Deeply sampled blood TCRbeta repertoires from subjects exposed to, actively infected with, or recovered from COVID-19 were included in the dataset. Broad study findings and their caveats: The amount of clinical and demographic metadata varied by source and participant and was provided uncurated.

TCRbeta CDR3 regions were amplified from genomic DNA by means of the immunoSEQ Assay, a bias-controlled multiplex PCR. The paper's data handling went like this. The number of nucleated cells in each sample was estimated by amplification of reference gene primers within the assay. To quantify the absolute abundance of each unique TCRbeta CDR3 rearrangement, sequence reads were collapsed and filtered. For each sample, productive Simpson clonality was calculated by taking the square root of Simpson's diversity index across productive rearrangements. TCRdb took over this immuneACCESS table, retaining in-frame rearrangements with V and J assigned. Such tables are incomplete; in checked studies, under half of the missing clones stem from an unresolved V gene, and the remainder is unexplained. D and trimming come from the DNA, and the V and J calls and clone size come from that table. This sample has over 100,000 clones in its table, and approximately 86% of those were observed once. Of the sample, 10% to 12% is held by the ten largest clones.

One collaborating source in Seattle enrolled patients during active infection and followed them longitudinally through the course of disease. Whole blood was collected in K2EDTA tubes by collaborating institutions according to the institutions' own protocols. Collaborator samples were shipped for TCRbeta analysis as frozen whole blood, isolated PBMCs, or DNA extracted from either sample type. The CDR3 holds 17 amino acids from the cysteine to the phenylalanine. Kept here is only the CDR3 DNA, which spans 51 bases and is read in frame from base 1. Via the germline V gene (reference sequence), CDR1 is SEHNR and CDR2 FQNEAQ. From V the trimming removes 0 bases and from J it removes 3 bases, while the gene matches leave 5 bases of the junction unaccounted for. Points on this clone: Its antigen is currently not known. No much larger clonotype is one base removed from it; base qualities were not supplied.

Recombination linked TRBV7-9 to TRBJ2-5; 12 of the junction bases match TRBD2. The sample comprised peripheral blood. This receptor was identified in a woman in her seventies with COVID-19, enrolled during active disease. The encoded CDR3 is CASSLARTSGVKETQYF. The nucleotide sequence reads as follows: TGTGCCAGCAGCTTAGCGCGGACTAGCGGGGTGAAAGAGACCCAGTACTTC.